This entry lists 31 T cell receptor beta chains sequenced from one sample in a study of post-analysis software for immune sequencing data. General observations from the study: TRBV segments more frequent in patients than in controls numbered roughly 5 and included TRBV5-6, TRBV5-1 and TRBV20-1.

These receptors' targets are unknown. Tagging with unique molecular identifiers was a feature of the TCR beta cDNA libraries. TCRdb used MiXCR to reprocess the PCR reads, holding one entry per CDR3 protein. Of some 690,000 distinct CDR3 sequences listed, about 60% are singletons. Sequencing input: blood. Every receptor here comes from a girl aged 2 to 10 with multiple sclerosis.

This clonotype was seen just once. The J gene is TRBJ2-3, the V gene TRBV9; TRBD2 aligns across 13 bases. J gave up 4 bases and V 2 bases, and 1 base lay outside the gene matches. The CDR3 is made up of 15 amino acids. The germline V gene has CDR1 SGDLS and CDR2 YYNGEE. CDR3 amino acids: CASSVGTSGADTQYF. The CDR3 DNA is TGTGCCAGCAGCGTTGGGACTAGCGGGGCAGATACGCAGTATTTT.

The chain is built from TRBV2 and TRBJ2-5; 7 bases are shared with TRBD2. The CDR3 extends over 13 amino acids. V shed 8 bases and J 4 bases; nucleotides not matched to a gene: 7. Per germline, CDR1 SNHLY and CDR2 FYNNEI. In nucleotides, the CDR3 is TGTGCCAGCGTGGGAGGGCCTTTAGAGACCCAGTACTTC. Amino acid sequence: CASVGGPLETQYF.

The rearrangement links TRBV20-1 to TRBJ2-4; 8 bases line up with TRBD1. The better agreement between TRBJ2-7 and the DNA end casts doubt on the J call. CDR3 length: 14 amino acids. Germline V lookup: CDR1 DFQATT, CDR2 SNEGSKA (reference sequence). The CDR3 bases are TGCAGTGCTAGAGGGGGGACAGGAGACTACGAGCAGTACTTC. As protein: CSARGGTGDYEQYF.

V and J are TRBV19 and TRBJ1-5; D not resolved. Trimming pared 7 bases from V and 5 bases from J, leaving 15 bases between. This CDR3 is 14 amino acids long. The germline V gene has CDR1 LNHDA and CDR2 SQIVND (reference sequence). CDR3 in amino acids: CASKFLDHHQPQHF. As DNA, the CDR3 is TGTGCCAGTAAATTCCTAGATCATCATCAGCCCCAGCATTTT.

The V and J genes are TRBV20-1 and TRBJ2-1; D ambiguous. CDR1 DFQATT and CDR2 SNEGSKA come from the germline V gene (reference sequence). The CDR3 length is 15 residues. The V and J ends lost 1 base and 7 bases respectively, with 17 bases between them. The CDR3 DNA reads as TGCAGTGCTAGAGTCCCGGCAGGCCAGGTTAATGAGCAGTTCTTC. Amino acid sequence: CSARVPAGQVNEQFF.

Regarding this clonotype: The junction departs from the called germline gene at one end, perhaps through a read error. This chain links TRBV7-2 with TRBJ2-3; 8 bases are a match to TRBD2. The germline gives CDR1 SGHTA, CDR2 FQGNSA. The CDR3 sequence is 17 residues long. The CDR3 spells CASSIASSGLSTDTQYF. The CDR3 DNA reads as TGTGCCAGCAGCATAGCATCTAGCGGGCTGAGCACAGATACGCAGTATTTT.

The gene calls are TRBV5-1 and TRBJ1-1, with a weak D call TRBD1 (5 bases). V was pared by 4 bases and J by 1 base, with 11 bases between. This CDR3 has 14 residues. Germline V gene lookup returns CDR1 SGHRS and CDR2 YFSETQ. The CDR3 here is CASSRGLENTEAFF. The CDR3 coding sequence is TGCGCCAGCAGCAGGGGACTGGAGAACACTGAAGCTTTCTTT.

The CDR3 here is CASSLDDAGLASHEQYF. In DNA, the CDR3 is TGTGCCAGCAGCTTGGACGACGCCGGACTAGCATCACACGAGCAGTACTTC. V usage is TRBV5-5 and J usage is TRBJ2-7; 8 positions match TRBD2. This CDR3 comprises 17 residues. V shed 0 bases, J shed 5 bases, and the junction held 13 bases outside the gene matches. Germline V gives CDR1 SGHKS, CDR2 YYEKEE (reference sequence).

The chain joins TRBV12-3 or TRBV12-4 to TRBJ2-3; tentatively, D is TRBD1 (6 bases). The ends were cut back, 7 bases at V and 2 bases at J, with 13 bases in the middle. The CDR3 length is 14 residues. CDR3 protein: CASNKGQPTDTQYF. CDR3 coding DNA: TGTGCCAGCAATAAAGGACAGCCCACAGATACGCAGTATTTT.

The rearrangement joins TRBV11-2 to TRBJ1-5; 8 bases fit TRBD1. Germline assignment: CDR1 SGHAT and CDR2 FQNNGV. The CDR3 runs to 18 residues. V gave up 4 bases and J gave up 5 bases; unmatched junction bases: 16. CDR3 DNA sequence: TGTGCCAGCAGCTCCGGACAGGGTGCCCTTCTTGGGGATCAGCCCCAGCATTTT. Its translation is CASSSGQGALLGDQPQHF.

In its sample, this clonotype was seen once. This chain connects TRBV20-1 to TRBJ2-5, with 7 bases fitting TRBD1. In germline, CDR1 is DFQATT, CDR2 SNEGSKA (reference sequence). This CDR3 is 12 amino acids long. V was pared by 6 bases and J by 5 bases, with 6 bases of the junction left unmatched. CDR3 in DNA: TGCAGTGCGAGTGACAGGGTGGAGACCCAGTACTTC. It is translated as CSASDRVETQYF.

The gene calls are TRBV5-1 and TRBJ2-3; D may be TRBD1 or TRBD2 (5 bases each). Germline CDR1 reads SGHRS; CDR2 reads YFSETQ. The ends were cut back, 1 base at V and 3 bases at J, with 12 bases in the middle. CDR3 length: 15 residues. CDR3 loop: CASSLRDQGTDTQYF. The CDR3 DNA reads TGCGCCAGCAGCTTGCGGGACCAAGGGACAGATACGCAGTATTTT.

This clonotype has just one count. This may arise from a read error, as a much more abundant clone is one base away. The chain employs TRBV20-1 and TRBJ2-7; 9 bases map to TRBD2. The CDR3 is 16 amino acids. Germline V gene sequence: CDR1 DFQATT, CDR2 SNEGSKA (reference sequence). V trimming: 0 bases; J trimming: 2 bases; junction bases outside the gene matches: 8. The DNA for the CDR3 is TGCAGTGCTAGAGATATAAGCGGGGGGACTACCTACGAGCAGTACTTC. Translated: CSARDISGGTTYEQYF.

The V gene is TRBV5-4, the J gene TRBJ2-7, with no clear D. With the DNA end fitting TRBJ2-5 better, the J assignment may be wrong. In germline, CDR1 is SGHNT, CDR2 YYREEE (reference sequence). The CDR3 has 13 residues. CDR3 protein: CASSFWGRETQYF. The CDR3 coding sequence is TGTGCCAGCAGCTTTTGGGGTCGCGAGACCCAGTACTTC.

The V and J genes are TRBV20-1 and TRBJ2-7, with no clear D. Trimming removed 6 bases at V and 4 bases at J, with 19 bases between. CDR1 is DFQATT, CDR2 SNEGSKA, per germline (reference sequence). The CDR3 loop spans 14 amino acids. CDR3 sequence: CSAQNPLRQYEQYF. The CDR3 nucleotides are TGCAGTGCCCAGAACCCACTGCGCCAATACGAGCAGTACTTC.

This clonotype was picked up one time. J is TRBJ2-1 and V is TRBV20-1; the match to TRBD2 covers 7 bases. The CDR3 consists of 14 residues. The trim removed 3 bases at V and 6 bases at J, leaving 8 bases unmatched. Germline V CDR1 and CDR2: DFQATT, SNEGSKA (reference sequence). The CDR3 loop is CSASLVAGSNEQFF. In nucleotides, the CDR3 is TGCAGTGCTAGTCTGGTAGCGGGCAGCAATGAGCAGTTCTTC.

CDR3 in DNA: TGTGCCAGCTCACCCTATATGAGTTACGGGGAAGAGACCCAGTACTTC. Protein sequence: CASSPYMSYGEETQYF. The chain links TRBV18 to TRBJ2-5, with a tentative D call TRBD2 (5 bases). Germline lookup yields CDR1 KGHSH and CDR2 LQKENI. The CDR3 loop spans 16 amino acids. Trimming took 3 bases from V and 3 from J, leaving 17 bases between them.

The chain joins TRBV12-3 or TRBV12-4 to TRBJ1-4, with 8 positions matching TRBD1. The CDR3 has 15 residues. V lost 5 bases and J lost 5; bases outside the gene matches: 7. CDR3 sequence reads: CASSRQGQGNEKLFF. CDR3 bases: TGTGCCAGCAGTCGACAGGGGCAGGGAAATGAAAAACTGTTTTTT.

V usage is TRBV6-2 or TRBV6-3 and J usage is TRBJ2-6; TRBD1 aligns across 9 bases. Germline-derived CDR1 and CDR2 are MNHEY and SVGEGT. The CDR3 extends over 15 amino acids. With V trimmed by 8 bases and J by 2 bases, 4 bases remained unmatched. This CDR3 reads CASSRDRAGANVLTF. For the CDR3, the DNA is TGTGCCAGCTCCAGGGACAGGGCTGGGGCCAACGTCCTGACTTTC.

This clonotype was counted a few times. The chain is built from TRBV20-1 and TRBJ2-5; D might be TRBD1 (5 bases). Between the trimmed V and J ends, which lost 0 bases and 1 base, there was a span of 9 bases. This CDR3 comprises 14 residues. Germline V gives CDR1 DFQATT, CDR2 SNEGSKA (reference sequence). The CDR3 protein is CSARDVRGQETQYF. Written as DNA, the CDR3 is TGCAGTGCTAGAGATGTTAGGGGCCAAGAGACCCAGTACTTC.

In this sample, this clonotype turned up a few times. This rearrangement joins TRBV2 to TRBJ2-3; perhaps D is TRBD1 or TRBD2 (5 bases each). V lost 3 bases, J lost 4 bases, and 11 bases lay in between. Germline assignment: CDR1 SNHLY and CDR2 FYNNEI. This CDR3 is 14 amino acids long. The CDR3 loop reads CASSDYGTPDTQYF. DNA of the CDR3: TGTGCCAGCAGTGACTACGGGACCCCAGATACGCAGTATTTT.

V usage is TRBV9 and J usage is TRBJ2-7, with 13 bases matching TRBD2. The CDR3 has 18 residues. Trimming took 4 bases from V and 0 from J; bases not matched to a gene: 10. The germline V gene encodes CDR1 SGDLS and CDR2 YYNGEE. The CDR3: CASSPGLAGDGPSYEQYF. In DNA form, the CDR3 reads TGTGCCAGCAGCCCCGGACTAGCGGGAGATGGTCCCTCCTACGAGCAGTACTTC.

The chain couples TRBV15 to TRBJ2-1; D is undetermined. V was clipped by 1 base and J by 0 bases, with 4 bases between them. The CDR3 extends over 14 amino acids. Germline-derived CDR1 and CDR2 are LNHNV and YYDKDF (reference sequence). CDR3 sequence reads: CATSRVSSYNEQFF. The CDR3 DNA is TGTGCCACCAGCAGAGTTAGCTCCTACAATGAGCAGTTCTTC.

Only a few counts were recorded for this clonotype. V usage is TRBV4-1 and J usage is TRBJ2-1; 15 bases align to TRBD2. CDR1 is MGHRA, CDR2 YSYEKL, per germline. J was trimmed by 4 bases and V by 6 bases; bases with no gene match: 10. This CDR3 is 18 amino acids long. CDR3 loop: CASRYTGTSGRNYNEQFF. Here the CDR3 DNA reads TGCGCCAGCAGATATACCGGGACTAGCGGGAGGAATTACAATGAGCAGTTCTTC.

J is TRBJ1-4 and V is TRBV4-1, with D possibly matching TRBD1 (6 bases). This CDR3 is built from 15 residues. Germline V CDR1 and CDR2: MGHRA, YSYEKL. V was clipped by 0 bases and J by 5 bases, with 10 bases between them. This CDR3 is CASSQEGHGNEKLFF. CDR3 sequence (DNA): TGCGCCAGCAGCCAAGAGGGACATGGGAATGAAAAACTGTTTTTT.

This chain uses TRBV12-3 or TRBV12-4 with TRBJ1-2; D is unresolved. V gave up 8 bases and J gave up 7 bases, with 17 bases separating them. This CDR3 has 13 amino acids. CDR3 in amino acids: CASCGVPSGGYTF. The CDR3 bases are TGTGCCAGCTGTGGTGTCCCGTCCGGTGGCTACACCTTC.

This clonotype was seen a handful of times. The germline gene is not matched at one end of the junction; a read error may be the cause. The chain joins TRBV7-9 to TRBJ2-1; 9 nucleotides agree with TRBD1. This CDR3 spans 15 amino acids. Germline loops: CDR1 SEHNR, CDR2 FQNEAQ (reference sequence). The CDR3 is CASSGQGRGENGQFF. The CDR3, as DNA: TGTGCCAGCAGCGGACAGGGGAGAGGAGAGAATGGGCAGTTCTTC.

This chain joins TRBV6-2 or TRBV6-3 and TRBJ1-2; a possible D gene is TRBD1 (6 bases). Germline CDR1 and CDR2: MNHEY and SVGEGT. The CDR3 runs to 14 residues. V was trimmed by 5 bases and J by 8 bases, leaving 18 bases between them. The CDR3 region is CASSPPGNRAGYTF. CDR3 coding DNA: TGTGCCAGCAGTCCGCCCGGGAACAGGGCAGGCTACACCTTC.

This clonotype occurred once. CDR3 DNA: TGCAGTGCTATAGACGCCCGGAGGCACGAAAAACTGTTTTTT. Protein: CSAIDARRHEKLFF. The chain uses TRBV20-1 and TRBJ1-4; the D is unclear. This CDR3 is built from 14 residues. V was cut by 4 bases and J by 8 bases, with 17 bases left in between. Germline V gene sequence: CDR1 DFQATT, CDR2 SNEGSKA (reference sequence).

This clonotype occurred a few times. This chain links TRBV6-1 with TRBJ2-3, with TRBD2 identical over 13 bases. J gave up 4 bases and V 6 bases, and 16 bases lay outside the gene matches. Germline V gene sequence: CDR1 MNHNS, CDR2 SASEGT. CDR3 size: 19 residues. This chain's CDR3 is CASSWGPPGLAGTPDTQYF. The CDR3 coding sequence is TGTGCCAGCAGCTGGGGACCTCCGGGACTAGCGGGGACTCCAGATACGCAGTATTTT.

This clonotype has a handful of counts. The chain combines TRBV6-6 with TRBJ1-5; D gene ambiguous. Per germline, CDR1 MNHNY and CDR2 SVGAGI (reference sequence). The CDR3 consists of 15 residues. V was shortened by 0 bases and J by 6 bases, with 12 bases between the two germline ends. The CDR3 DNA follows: TGTGCCAGCAGTTACTCTATAAGGGTGGGTCAGCCCCAGCATTTT. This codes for CASSYSIRVGQPQHF.